This T cell receptor (beta chain) was recovered during a study of human T cells and chemical hapten exposure. Study-wide points: Against controls, expanded TCRs gave rise to significantly more large CDR3 similarity clusters. No change in TCRs above 1 in 1000 frequency was produced by DPC sensitization. Expanded TCR counts at PT1 went up together with patch test score, a positive correlation.

This clonotype came up many times. What it binds is unknown. Each CDR3 protein gets one entry after TCRdb re-called the RACE reads with MiXCR. The sample consists of a few hundred thousand distinct CDR3 sequences, 4% to 5.5% of them appearing once. The sample's time point: patch test 1, 2 weeks after DPC sensitization. Treatment noted: therapeutic diphenylcyclopropenone sensitization with weekly scalp DPC. The input for sequencing was whole blood, taken in connection with sensitization to the hapten diphenylcyclopropenone (DPC). This sequence was found in a woman aged 50 to 65 with alopecia areata. Some clones in this sample may be carry-over from other donors' samples.

The CDR3, as DNA: TGTGCTAGTGCCATGGGAGGAGGGGTCCCAGCTTTCTTT. It specifies CASAMGGGVPAFF. The gene calls are TRBV12-5 and TRBJ1-1; the D gene is possibly TRBD1 (5 bases). Per the germline V gene, CDR1 is LGHNT and CDR2 is FRNRAP. The CDR3 extends over 13 amino acids. V dropped 7 bases and J dropped 10 bases, with 19 bases sitting between them.